This entry concerns a single T cell receptor (beta chain). There are many counts of this clonotype. Its antigen is not yet known. Base qualities are not provided; no much larger clone lies one nucleotide away. Receptor libraries were prepared by PCR. TCRdb records Illumina HiSeq 2500 as the sequencer. Molecular barcoding was employed in the preparation of TCR libraries, with unique molecular identifiers being used to normalize TCRbeta repertoire quantification. TCRdb cleaned the public reads at Q25 with fastp, built clones with MiXCR and kept in-frame beta chains. CDR3 protein sequences are deduplicated, and each keeps its most common genes and DNA. The sample data list some 640,000 distinct CDR3 sequences, and around 17% of these were observed just once. 1.1% of the sample is in the top ten clones. The data belong to a study of T-cell reconstitution after alpha-beta-depleted transplantation in children (dated by TCRdb to the mid-2010s). In the study overall: Using TCR repertoire profiling, the study followed T-cell immune reconstitution in a quantitative way in children after TCRalphabeta/CD19-depleted allogeneic hematopoietic cell transplantation.

Material: PBMCs from the stem cell graft donor, obtained from the stem cell graft. The source of this sequence is a human donor who donated a stem cell graft to a child with acute myeloid leukemia.

The CDR3 amino acid sequence is: CASSSNDRASGANVLTF. The DNA sequence reads TGCGCCAGCAGCTCCAATGACAGGGCTAGTGGGGCCAACGTCCTGACTTTC. The sequence joins TRBV5-1 to TRBJ2-6, with TRBD1 matching 7 junction bases. Germline trimming amounts to 3 bases on V and 3 bases on J, with 9 as the count of junction bases outside the gene matches. The CDR3 contains 17 residues, cysteine and phenylalanine counted. This entry keeps only the CDR3 DNA: 51 bases, framed from base 1. The germline V gene yields SGHRS for CDR1 and YFSETQ for CDR2.